The rows below give T cell receptor beta chains drawn from one sample of a study of beta chain features in type 1 diabetes. Using immunoSEQ multiplex PCR, the repertoire was profiled, and TCRdb retains in-frame clones only, with some absent. Among about 160,000 clones, approximately 8.1% were seen once, and the ten largest hold roughly 1%. The sequenced sample was central memory CD4+ T cells from blood. Receptors were obtained from a woman between 35 and 50 years old with type 1 diabetes. Each CDR3 is given with its conserved first and last residue. The D gene is left open where the match is weak. Clone size, where shown, is once, few, many, or a class for clones that have expanded.

len: 13
v_gene: TRBV9
d_gene: TRBD2
j_gene: TRBJ2-7
abundance: few
CDR3nt: TGTGCCAGCAGCGCGGGACTAGCCTACGAGCAGTACTTC
CDR3aa: CASSAGLAYEQYF

len: 15
v_gene: TRBV7-6
d_gene: TRBD2
j_gene: TRBJ2-7
abundance: .
CDR3nt: TGTGCCAGCAGCGAGGGACTAGCGGGAGCAAACGAGCAGTACTTC
CDR3aa: CASSEGLAGANEQYF

len: 14
v_gene: TRBV29-1
d_gene: TRBD1
j_gene: TRBJ1-1
abundance: .
CDR3nt: TGCAGCGTTGCGGCGGAAATCGACAGGGCAAAAGCTTTCTTT
CDR3aa: CSVAAEIDRAKAFF

len: 13
v_gene: TRBV30
d_gene: .
j_gene: TRBJ1-1
abundance: .
CDR3nt: TGTGCCTGGGGGAATGGGGGGATAACTGAAGCTTTCTTT
CDR3aa: CAWGNGGITEAFF

len: 13
v_gene: TRBV30
d_gene: .
j_gene: TRBJ1-2
abundance: medium-sized
CDR3nt: TGTGCCCGACTGCCGAGCGGGGAGAGTGGCTACACCTTC
CDR3aa: CARLPSGESGYTF

len: 16
v_gene: TRBV6-5
d_gene: .
j_gene: TRBJ2-5
abundance: few
CDR3nt: TGTGCCAGCAGTTACAGCGCCCTGCCAAGTATGGAGACCCAGTACTTC
CDR3aa: CASSYSALPSMETQYF

len: 18
v_gene: TRBV29-1
d_gene: TRBD2
j_gene: TRBJ2-5
abundance: few
CDR3nt: TGCAGCGTTGAAGATCGGAAGTCTAGCGGGCTTCTATGGGAGACCCAGTACTTC
CDR3aa: CSVEDRKSSGLLWETQYF

len: 16
v_gene: TRBV19
d_gene: TRBD1
j_gene: TRBJ2-7
abundance: .
CDR3nt: TGTGCCAGTAGTACATCCGGGACAGGGACTCTACGGGAGCAGTACTTC
CDR3aa: CASSTSGTGTLREQYF

len: 15
v_gene: TRBV7-3
d_gene: TRBD2
j_gene: TRBJ2-1
abundance: few
CDR3nt: TGTGCCAGCAGCTTGGGGACTAGCGGCTACAATGAGCAGTTCTTC
CDR3aa: CASSLGTSGYNEQFF

len: 18
v_gene: TRBV4-1
d_gene: TRBD2
j_gene: TRBJ2-2
abundance: few
CDR3nt: TGCGCCAGCAGCCAAGCTCCTCCGGGACTAGGTGTTTTGGGGGAGCTGTTTTTT
CDR3aa: CASSQAPPGLGVLGELFF

len: 15
v_gene: TRBV28
d_gene: TRBD1
j_gene: TRBJ2-2
abundance: .
CDR3nt: TGTGCCAGCAGCTCTCCCGGACAGGGGACCGGGGAGCTGTTTTTT
CDR3aa: CASSSPGQGTGELFF

len: 13
v_gene: TRBV25-1
d_gene: .
j_gene: TRBJ2-3
abundance: .
CDR3nt: TGTGCCAGCAGTGAGACGGGAAGGGATACGCAGTATTTT
CDR3aa: CASSETGRDTQYF

len: 11
v_gene: TRBV20-1
d_gene: .
j_gene: TRBJ1-2
abundance: few
CDR3nt: TGCAGCCGACGAGACATTGAAGGCTACACCTTC
CDR3aa: CSRRDIEGYTF

len: 13
v_gene: TRBV14
d_gene: TRBD1
j_gene: TRBJ2-4
abundance: few
CDR3nt: TGTGCCAGCAAAGGACAGGGGAGAGACATTCAGTACTTC
CDR3aa: CASKGQGRDIQYF

len: 12
v_gene: TRBV29-1
d_gene: TRBD1
j_gene: TRBJ2-2
abundance: .
CDR3nt: TGCAGCGTCGGACAGGGAGCCGGGGAGCTGTTTTTT
CDR3aa: CSVGQGAGELFF

len: 13
v_gene: TRBV5-4
d_gene: TRBD1
j_gene: TRBJ2-1
abundance: few
CDR3nt: TGCGCCAGTCGAAGGGACAGAGACAATGAGCAGTTCTTC
CDR3aa: CASRRDRDNEQFF

len: 15
v_gene: TRBV5-1
d_gene: TRBD1
j_gene: TRBJ2-7
abundance: .
CDR3nt: TGCGCCAGCAGCCCCGGGACAGGGAAGGCTCACGAGCAGTACTTC
CDR3aa: CASSPGTGKAHEQYF

len: 16
v_gene: TRBV28
d_gene: .
j_gene: TRBJ2-7
abundance: .
CDR3nt: TGTGCCAGCAGCCACAACACAGGGTCGAGAAGGTACGAGCAGTACTTC
CDR3aa: CASSHNTGSRRYEQYF

len: 11
v_gene: TRBV28
d_gene: .
j_gene: TRBJ1-2
abundance: few
CDR3nt: TGTGCGACGAGGGCGAACTATGGCTACACCTTC
CDR3aa: CATRANYGYTF

len: 13
v_gene: TRBV5-1
d_gene: .
j_gene: TRBJ1-1
abundance: .
CDR3nt: TGCGCCAGCAGCTCCAATCAGAACACTGAAGCTTTCTTT
CDR3aa: CASSSNQNTEAFF

len: 17
v_gene: TRBV7-6
d_gene: TRBD2
j_gene: TRBJ2-5
abundance: few
CDR3nt: TGTGCCAGCAGCCGAAAACCGGGACTAGCGGAGGGAGAGACCCAGTACTTC
CDR3aa: CASSRKPGLAEGETQYF

len: 17
v_gene: TRBV28
d_gene: TRBD1
j_gene: TRBJ1-5
abundance: .
CDR3nt: TGTGCCAGCAGCTCTATCTGGGACAGAAAGGAAAATCAGCCCCAGCATTTT
CDR3aa: CASSSIWDRKENQPQHF

len: 12
v_gene: TRBV5-4
d_gene: .
j_gene: TRBJ1-1
abundance: few
CDR3nt: TGTGCCAGCAGCTCGTCCCTCGGGTCGGCTTTCTTT
CDR3aa: CASSSSLGSAFF

len: 16
v_gene: TRBV9
d_gene: .
j_gene: TRBJ2-2
abundance: few
CDR3nt: TGTGCCAGCAGCGTAGGAGGGTCTCAAAACACCGGGGAGCTGTTTTTT
CDR3aa: CASSVGGSQNTGELFF

len: 15
v_gene: TRBV7-2
d_gene: TRBD1
j_gene: TRBJ2-5
abundance: few
CDR3nt: TGTGCCAGCAGTAAATCGGGACAGGGGGCAGAGACCCAGTACTTC
CDR3aa: CASSKSGQGAETQYF

len: 16
v_gene: TRBV6-5
d_gene: .
j_gene: TRBJ1-1
abundance: few
CDR3nt: TGTGCCAGCAGTTACGTTCTGGGCGGGAGATACACTGAAGCTTTCTTT
CDR3aa: CASSYVLGGRYTEAFF

len: 17
v_gene: TRBV28
d_gene: .
j_gene: TRBJ1-5
abundance: .
CDR3nt: TGTGCCAGCAGTTTCTCAGCTGGTAGGAGGAGCAATCAGCCCCAGCATTTT
CDR3aa: CASSFSAGRRSNQPQHF

len: 15
v_gene: TRBV5-1
d_gene: .
j_gene: TRBJ2-2
abundance: .
CDR3nt: TGCGCCAGCAGCTTGGACCCGGGACAAGGCGGGGAGCTGTTTTTT
CDR3aa: CASSLDPGQGGELFF

len: 17
v_gene: TRBV10-3
d_gene: .
j_gene: TRBJ2-2
abundance: few
CDR3nt: TGTGCCATCAGTGAGTCTGGGGGGGCGCGAGGCACCGGGGAGCTGTTTTTT
CDR3aa: CAISESGGARGTGELFF

len: 13
v_gene: TRBV5-1
d_gene: TRBD1
j_gene: TRBJ1-2
abundance: .
CDR3nt: TGCGCCAGCAGCTTGGCAGGGGGCGATGGCTACACCTTC
CDR3aa: CASSLAGGDGYTF

len: 15
v_gene: TRBV5-1
d_gene: TRBD1
j_gene: TRBJ2-5
abundance: many
CDR3nt: TGCGCCAGCAGCTTGAGGGACAGGGGGCGAGAGACCCAGTACTTC
CDR3aa: CASSLRDRGRETQYF

len: 13
v_gene: TRBV4-3
d_gene: .
j_gene: TRBJ2-3
abundance: few
CDR3nt: TGCGCCAGCAGCCAGCCAGGGGCAGATACGCAGTATTTT
CDR3aa: CASSQPGADTQYF

len: 12
v_gene: TRBV30
d_gene: .
j_gene: TRBJ2-2
abundance: .
CDR3nt: TGTGCCTGGAGACCCGGGGCCGGGGAGCTGTTTTTT
CDR3aa: CAWRPGAGELFF

len: 15
v_gene: TRBV4-1
d_gene: .
j_gene: TRBJ1-4
abundance: .
CDR3nt: TGCGCCAGCAGCCAGGAACCGGGACTCGGGGAAAAACTGTTTTTT
CDR3aa: CASSQEPGLGEKLFF

len: 13
v_gene: TRBV28
d_gene: .
j_gene: TRBJ1-5
abundance: .
CDR3nt: TGTGCCAGCAGTTTGGAGGGACGGCGGCCCCAGCATTTT
CDR3aa: CASSLEGRRPQHF

len: 14
v_gene: TRBV7-3
d_gene: .
j_gene: TRBJ2-7
abundance: .
CDR3nt: TGTGCCAGCAGCCGAGAGGCGGGGCCCTACGAGCAGTACTTC
CDR3aa: CASSREAGPYEQYF

len: 11
v_gene: TRBV11-2
d_gene: .
j_gene: TRBJ2-7
abundance: .
CDR3nt: TGTGCCAGCAGCTTAGATGGAACAGGTGATTTC
CDR3aa: CASSLDGTGDF

len: 15
v_gene: TRBV4-1
d_gene: TRBD2
j_gene: TRBJ2-1
abundance: many
CDR3nt: TGCGCCAGCAGCCATAATAGCGGGAGTCGCCATGAGCAGTTCTTC
CDR3aa: CASSHNSGSRHEQFF

len: 15
v_gene: TRBV7-2
d_gene: TRBD1
j_gene: TRBJ1-5
abundance: .
CDR3nt: TGTGCCAGCAGCTCAGGACAGGTTGGCAATCAGCCCCAGCATTTT
CDR3aa: CASSSGQVGNQPQHF

len: 16
v_gene: TRBV28
d_gene: TRBD2
j_gene: TRBJ2-5
abundance: .
CDR3nt: TGTGCCAGCAGTTTTGTGAGACTAGCGGGTCAAGAGACCCAGTACTTC
CDR3aa: CASSFVRLAGQETQYF

len: 15
v_gene: TRBV7-2
d_gene: .
j_gene: TRBJ1-1
abundance: few
CDR3nt: TGTGCCAGCAGCCCCTTATGGACTATGAACACTGAAGCTTTCTTT
CDR3aa: CASSPLWTMNTEAFF

len: 15
v_gene: TRBV7-3
d_gene: TRBD2
j_gene: TRBJ2-3
abundance: .
CDR3nt: TGTGCCAGCAGTCCGCTGCGGGGGTCCACAGATACGCAGTATTTT
CDR3aa: CASSPLRGSTDTQYF

len: 17
v_gene: TRBV7-8
d_gene: .
j_gene: TRBJ2-1
abundance: few
CDR3nt: TGTGCCAGCAGCGGAGAAGTCCCTGCTAGCTCCTACAATGAGCAGTTCTTC
CDR3aa: CASSGEVPASSYNEQFF

len: 15
v_gene: TRBV2
d_gene: .
j_gene: TRBJ1-5
abundance: .
CDR3nt: TGTGCCAGCAGTGAGTTTGGAGGGCTCAATCAGCCCCAGCATTTT
CDR3aa: CASSEFGGLNQPQHF

len: 14
v_gene: TRBV6-1
d_gene: TRBD1
j_gene: TRBJ1-5
abundance: few
CDR3nt: TGTGCCAGCAGTGAGTACAGGGGGAATCAGCCCCAGCATTTT
CDR3aa: CASSEYRGNQPQHF

len: 14
v_gene: TRBV7-8
d_gene: .
j_gene: TRBJ2-1
abundance: .
CDR3nt: TGTGCCAGCAGTGTTGCGCGGGGAATCAATGAGCAGTTCTTC
CDR3aa: CASSVARGINEQFF

len: 15
v_gene: TRBV6-1
d_gene: TRBD1
j_gene: TRBJ2-5
abundance: few
CDR3nt: TGTGCCAGCAGCCTATCGACAGGGGAGGAGGAGACCCAGTACTTC
CDR3aa: CASSLSTGEEETQYF

len: 14
v_gene: TRBV7-8
d_gene: .
j_gene: TRBJ2-1
abundance: few
CDR3nt: TGTGCCAGCAGCTTAGGGACAGCATACAATGAGCAGTTCTTC
CDR3aa: CASSLGTAYNEQFF

len: 15
v_gene: TRBV9
d_gene: .
j_gene: TRBJ1-5
abundance: .
CDR3nt: TGTGCCAGCAGCGCGAATGGGTTTTCAGGACAGCCCCAGCATTTT
CDR3aa: CASSANGFSGQPQHF

len: 16
v_gene: TRBV5-1
d_gene: TRBD1
j_gene: TRBJ2-1
abundance: few
CDR3nt: TGCGCCAGCAGCTGGGGACCGGGACAGGGATACAATGAGCAGTTCTTC
CDR3aa: CASSWGPGQGYNEQFF

len: 14
v_gene: TRBV5-4
d_gene: .
j_gene: TRBJ2-5
abundance: few
CDR3nt: TGTGCCAGCAGCTTAGGCAGGGAAATAGAGACCCAGTACTTC
CDR3aa: CASSLGREIETQYF

len: 16
v_gene: TRBV5-1
d_gene: .
j_gene: TRBJ2-3
abundance: once
CDR3nt: TGCGCCAGCAGCTTGGCGCGGAACACTCAGCAAGGTACGCAGTATTTT
CDR3aa: CASSLARNTQQGTQYF

len: 14
v_gene: TRBV4-3
d_gene: TRBD2
j_gene: TRBJ2-7
abundance: .
CDR3nt: TGCGCCAGCAGCCAAGATAGGACTAGCTACGAGCAGTACTTC
CDR3aa: CASSQDRTSYEQYF

len: 16
v_gene: TRBV5-6
d_gene: TRBD2
j_gene: TRBJ2-2
abundance: once
CDR3nt: TGTGCCAGCACGCCCACTAGCGGGTTTAACACCGGGGAGCTGTTTTTT
CDR3aa: CASTPTSGFNTGELFF

len: 15
v_gene: TRBV4-1
d_gene: .
j_gene: TRBJ1-3
abundance: .
CDR3nt: TGCGCCAGCAGCGCGGGGGCTCAGAGGGGAAACACCATATATTTT
CDR3aa: CASSAGAQRGNTIYF

len: 16
v_gene: TRBV30
d_gene: .
j_gene: TRBJ1-5
abundance: few
CDR3nt: TGTGCCTGGAGTGGGTTGAGCGGGCTACGGAATCAGCCCCAGCATTTT
CDR3aa: CAWSGLSGLRNQPQHF

len: 13
v_gene: TRBV7-2
d_gene: TRBD2
j_gene: TRBJ2-7
abundance: .
CDR3nt: TGTGCCAGCAGCTTGTTACTAGCGCACGAGCAGTACTTC
CDR3aa: CASSLLLAHEQYF

len: 16
v_gene: TRBV28
d_gene: .
j_gene: TRBJ1-2
abundance: few
CDR3nt: TGTGCCAGCACCACACCTCGCCCCCGGGGGAACTATGGCTACACCTTC
CDR3aa: CASTTPRPRGNYGYTF

len: 14
v_gene: TRBV29-1
d_gene: .
j_gene: TRBJ1-2
abundance: few
CDR3nt: TGCAGCGTTGAAGTTGGGGCCGCTTTCTATGGCTACACCTTC
CDR3aa: CSVEVGAAFYGYTF

len: 11
v_gene: TRBV30
d_gene: .
j_gene: TRBJ2-3
abundance: few
CDR3nt: TGTGCCTGGACAGGGGAGGATACGCAGTATTTT
CDR3aa: CAWTGEDTQYF